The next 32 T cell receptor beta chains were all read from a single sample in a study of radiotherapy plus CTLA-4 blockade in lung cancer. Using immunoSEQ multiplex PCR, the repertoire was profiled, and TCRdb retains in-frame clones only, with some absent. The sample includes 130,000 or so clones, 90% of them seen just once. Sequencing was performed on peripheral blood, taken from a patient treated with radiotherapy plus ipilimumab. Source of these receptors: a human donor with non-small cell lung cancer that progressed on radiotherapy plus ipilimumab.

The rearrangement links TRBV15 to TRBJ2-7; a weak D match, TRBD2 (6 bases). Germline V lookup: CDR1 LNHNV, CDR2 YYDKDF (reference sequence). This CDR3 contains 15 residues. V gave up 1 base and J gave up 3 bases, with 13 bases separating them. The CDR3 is CATSRGGGSIYEQYF. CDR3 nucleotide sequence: TGTGCCACCAGCAGAGGGGGAGGATCGATCTACGAGCAGTACTTC.

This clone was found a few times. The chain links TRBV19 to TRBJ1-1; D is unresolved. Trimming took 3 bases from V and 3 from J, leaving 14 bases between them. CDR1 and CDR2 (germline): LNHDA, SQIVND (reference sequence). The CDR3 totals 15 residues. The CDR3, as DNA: TGTGCCAGTAGTATCGGTTTAGCAGACTACACTGAAGCTTTCTTT. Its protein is CASSIGLADYTEAFF.

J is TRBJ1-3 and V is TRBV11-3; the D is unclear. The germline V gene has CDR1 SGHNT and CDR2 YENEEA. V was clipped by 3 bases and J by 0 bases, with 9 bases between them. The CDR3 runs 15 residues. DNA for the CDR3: TGTGCCAGCAGCTTGGGCAGGAGCTCTGGAAACACCATATATTTT. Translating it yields CASSLGRSSGNTIYF. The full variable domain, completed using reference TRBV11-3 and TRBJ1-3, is EAGVVQSPRYKIIEKKQPVAFWCNPISGHNTLYWYLQNLGQGPELLIRYENEEAVDDSQLPKDRFSAERLKGVDSTLKIQPAELGDSAVYLCASSLGRSSGNTIYFGEGSWLTVV.

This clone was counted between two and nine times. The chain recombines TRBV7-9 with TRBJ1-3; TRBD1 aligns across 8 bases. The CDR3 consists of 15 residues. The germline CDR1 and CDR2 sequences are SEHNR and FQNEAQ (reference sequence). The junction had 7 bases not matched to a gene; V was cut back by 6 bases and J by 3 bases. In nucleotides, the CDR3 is TGTGCCAGCAGGGGAGCAGGGGGCTATGGAAACACCATATATTTT. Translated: CASRGAGGYGNTIYF.

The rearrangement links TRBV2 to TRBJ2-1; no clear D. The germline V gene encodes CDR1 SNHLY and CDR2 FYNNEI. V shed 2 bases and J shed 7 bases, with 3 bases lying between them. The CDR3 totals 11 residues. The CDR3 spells CASSETNEQFF. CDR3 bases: TGTGCCAGCAGTGAAACGAATGAGCAGTTCTTC.

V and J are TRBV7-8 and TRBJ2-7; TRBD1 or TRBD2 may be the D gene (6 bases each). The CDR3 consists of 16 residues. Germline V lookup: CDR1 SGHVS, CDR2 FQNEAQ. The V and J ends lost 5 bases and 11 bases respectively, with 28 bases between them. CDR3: CASSRGGPLPTSMEYF. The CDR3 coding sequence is TGTGCCAGCAGCCGAGGGGGGCCACTACCTACGAGCATGGAGTACTTC.

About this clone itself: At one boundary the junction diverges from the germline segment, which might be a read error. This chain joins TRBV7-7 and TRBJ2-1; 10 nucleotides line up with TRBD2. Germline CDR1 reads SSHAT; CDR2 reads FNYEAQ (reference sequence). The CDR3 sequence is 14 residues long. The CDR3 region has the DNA TGTGCTAGCAGCTTGCTAGCGGGGGATAATGAGCAGTTCTTC. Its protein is CASSLLAGDNEQFF.

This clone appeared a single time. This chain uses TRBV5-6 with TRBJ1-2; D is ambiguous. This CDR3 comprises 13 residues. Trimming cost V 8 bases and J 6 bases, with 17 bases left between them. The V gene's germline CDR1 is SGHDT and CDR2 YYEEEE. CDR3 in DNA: TGTGCCAGTATTCTCTGGGCCGCGGATGGCTACACCTTC. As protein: CASILWAADGYTF.

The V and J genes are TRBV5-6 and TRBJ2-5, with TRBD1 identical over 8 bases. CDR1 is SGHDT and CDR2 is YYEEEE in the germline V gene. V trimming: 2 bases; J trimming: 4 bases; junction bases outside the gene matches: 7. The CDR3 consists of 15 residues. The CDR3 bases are TGTGCCAGCAGCTTTGGACAGGGTGGGGTAGAGACCCAGTACTTC. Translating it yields CASSFGQGGVETQYF.

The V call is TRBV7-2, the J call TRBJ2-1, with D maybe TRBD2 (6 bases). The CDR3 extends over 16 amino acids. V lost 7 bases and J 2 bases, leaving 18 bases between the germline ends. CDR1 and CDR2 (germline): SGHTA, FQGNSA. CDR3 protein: CASIKGGSGTYNEQFF. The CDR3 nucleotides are TGTGCCAGCATCAAAGGAGGGAGTGGGACCTACAATGAGCAGTTCTTC.

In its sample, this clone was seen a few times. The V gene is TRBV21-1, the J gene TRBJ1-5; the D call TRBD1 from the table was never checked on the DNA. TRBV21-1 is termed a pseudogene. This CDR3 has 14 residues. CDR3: CASNLTVSNQPQHF. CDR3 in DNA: TGTGCCAGCAACCTGACAGTAAGCAATCAGCCCCAGCATTTT.

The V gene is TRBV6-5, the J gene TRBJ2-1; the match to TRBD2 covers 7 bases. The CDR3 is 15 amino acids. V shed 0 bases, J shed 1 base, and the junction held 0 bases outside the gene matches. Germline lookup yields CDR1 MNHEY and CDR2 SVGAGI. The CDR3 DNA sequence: TGTGCCAGCAGTTACTCGGGGGGGTCCTACAATGAGCAGTTCTTC. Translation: CASSYSGGSYNEQFF.

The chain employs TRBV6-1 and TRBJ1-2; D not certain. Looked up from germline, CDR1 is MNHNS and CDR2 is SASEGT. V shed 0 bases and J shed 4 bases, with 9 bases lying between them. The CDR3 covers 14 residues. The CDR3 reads CASSEAMVVYGYTF. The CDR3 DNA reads TGTGCCAGCAGTGAAGCAATGGTGGTCTATGGCTACACCTTC.

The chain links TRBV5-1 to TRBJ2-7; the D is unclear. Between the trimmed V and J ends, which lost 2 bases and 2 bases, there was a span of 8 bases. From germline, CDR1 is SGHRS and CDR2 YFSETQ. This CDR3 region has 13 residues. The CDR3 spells CASSFGRAYEQYF. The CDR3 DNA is TGCGCCAGCAGCTTTGGTAGAGCCTACGAGCAGTACTTC.

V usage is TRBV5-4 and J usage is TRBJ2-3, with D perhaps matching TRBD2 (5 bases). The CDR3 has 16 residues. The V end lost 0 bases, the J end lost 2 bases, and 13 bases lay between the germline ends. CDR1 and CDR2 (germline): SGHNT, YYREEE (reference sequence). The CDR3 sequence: CASSLGIALSTDTQYF. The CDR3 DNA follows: TGTGCCAGCAGCTTGGGGATAGCGCTCTCCACAGATACGCAGTATTTT. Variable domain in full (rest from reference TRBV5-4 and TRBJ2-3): ETGVTQSPTHLIKTRGQQVTLRCSSQSGHNTVSWYQQALGQGPQFIFQYYREEENGRGNFPPRFSGLQFPNYSSELNVNALELDDSALYLCASSLGIALSTDTQYFGPGTRLTVL.

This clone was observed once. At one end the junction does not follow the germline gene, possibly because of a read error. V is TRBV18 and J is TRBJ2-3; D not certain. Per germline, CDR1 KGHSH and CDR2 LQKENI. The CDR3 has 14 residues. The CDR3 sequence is CASSPDLSTDTQYF. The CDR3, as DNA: TGTGCCAGTTCACCAGACCTTAGCACAGATACGCAGTATTTT.

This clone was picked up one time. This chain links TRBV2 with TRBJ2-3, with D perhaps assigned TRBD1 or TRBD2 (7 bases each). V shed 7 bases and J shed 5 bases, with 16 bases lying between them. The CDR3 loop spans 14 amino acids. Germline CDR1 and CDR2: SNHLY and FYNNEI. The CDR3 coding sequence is TGTGCCAGCAAGAAGGCAGGGGGGGAAGATACGCAGTATTTT. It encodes CASKKAGGEDTQYF.

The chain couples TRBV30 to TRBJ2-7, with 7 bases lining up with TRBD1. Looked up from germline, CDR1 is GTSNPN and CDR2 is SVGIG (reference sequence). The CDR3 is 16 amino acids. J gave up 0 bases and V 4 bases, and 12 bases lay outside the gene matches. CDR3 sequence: CAWTPPTDRHSYEQYF. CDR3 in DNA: TGTGCCTGGACCCCCCCTACGGACAGGCACTCCTACGAGCAGTACTTC.

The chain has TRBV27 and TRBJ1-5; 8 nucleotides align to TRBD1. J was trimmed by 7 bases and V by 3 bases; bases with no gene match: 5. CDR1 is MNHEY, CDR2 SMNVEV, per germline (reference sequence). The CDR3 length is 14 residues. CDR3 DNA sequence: TGTGCCAGCAGTTTTCAGGGGGCGAGACAGCCCCAGCATTTT. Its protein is CASSFQGARQPQHF.

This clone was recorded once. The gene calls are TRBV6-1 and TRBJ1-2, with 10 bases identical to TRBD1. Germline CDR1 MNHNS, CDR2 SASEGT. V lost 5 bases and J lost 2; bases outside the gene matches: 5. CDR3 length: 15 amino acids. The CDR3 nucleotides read TGTGCCAGCAGTACTCCGGGACAGGGGAACTATGGCTACACCTTC. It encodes CASSTPGQGNYGYTF.

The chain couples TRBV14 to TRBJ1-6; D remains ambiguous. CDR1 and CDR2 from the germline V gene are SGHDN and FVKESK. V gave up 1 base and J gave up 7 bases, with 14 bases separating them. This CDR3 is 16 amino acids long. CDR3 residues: CASSQVVGVGNSPLHF. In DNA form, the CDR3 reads TGTGCCAGCAGCCAAGTGGTTGGGGTAGGGAATTCACCCCTCCACTTT.

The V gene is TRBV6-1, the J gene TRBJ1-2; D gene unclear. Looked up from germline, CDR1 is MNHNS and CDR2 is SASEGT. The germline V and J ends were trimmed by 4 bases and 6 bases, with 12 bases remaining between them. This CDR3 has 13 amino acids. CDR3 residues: CASSGYQNDGYTF. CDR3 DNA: TGTGCCAGCAGTGGATATCAAAATGATGGCTACACCTTC.

This chain's CDR3 is CASSDHTKEGPNEKLFF. The CDR3 region has the DNA TGTGCCAGCAGTGACCACACTAAGGAAGGGCCTAATGAAAAACTGTTTTTT. The chain carries TRBV25-1 and TRBJ1-4; D is uncertain. The germline V gene encodes CDR1 MGHDK and CDR2 SYGVNS. The CDR3 sequence is 17 residues long. The ends were cut back, 3 bases at V and 3 bases at J, with 17 bases in the middle.

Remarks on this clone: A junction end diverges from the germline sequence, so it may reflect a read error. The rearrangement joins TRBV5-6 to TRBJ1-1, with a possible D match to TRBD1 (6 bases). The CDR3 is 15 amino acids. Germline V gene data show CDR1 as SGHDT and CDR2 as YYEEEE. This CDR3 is CASSLIQGFNTGAFF. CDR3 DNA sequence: TGTGCCAGCAGCCTAATACAGGGCTTCAACACTGGAGCTTTCTTT.

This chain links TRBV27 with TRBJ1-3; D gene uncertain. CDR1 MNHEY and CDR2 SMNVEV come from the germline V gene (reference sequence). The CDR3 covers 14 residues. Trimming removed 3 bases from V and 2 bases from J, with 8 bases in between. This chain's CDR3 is CASSFAGAGNTIYF. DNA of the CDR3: TGTGCCAGCAGTTTCGCGGGCGCTGGAAACACCATATATTTT.

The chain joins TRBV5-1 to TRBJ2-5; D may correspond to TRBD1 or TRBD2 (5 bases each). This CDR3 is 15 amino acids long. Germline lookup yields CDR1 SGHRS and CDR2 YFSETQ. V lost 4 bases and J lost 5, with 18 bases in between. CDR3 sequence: CASSTGTPRWETQYF. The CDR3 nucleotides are TGCGCCAGCAGCACCGGGACCCCACGGTGGGAGACCCAGTACTTC.

CDR3 loop: CSVDSGATDTQYF. Here the CDR3 DNA reads TGCAGCGTTGACTCAGGCGCCACAGATACGCAGTATTTT. V is TRBV29-1 and J is TRBJ2-3; unclear D gene. The CDR3 runs to 13 residues. Trimming stripped 3 bases from V and 2 bases from J, with 9 bases between. The germline V gene encodes CDR1 SQVTM and CDR2 ANQGSEA.

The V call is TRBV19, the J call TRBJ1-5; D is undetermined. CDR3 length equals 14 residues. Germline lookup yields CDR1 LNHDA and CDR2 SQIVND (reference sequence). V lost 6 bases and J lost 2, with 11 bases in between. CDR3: CASRHGGGNQPQHF. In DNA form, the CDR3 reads TGTGCCAGTAGGCATGGTGGAGGCAATCAGCCCCAGCATTTT.

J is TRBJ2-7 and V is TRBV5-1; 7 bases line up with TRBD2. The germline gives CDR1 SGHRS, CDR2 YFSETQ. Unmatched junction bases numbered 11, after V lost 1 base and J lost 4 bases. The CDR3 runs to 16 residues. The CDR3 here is CASSLSRQGGMYEQYF. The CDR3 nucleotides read TGCGCCAGCAGCTTGAGTCGGCAGGGAGGGATGTACGAGCAGTACTTC.

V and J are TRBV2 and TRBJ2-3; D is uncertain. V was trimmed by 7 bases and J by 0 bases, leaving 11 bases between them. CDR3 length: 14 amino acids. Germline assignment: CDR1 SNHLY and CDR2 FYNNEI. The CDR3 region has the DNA TGTGCCAGCAATCTCGCGGCTAGCACAGATACGCAGTATTTT. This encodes CASNLAASTDTQYF.

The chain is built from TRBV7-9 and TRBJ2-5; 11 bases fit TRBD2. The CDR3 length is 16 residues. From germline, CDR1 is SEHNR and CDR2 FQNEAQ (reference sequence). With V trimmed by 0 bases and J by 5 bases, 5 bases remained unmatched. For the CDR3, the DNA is TGTGCCAGCAGCTTAGCTAGCGGGAGGGCCGGGGAGACCCAGTACTTC. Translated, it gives CASSLASGRAGETQYF.

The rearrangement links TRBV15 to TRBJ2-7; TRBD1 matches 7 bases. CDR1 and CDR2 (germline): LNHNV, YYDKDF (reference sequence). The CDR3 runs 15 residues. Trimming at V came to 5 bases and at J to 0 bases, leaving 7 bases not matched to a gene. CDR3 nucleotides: TGTGCCACCAGCCTTCAGGACAGGTCCTCCTACGAGCAGTACTTC. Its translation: CATSLQDRSSYEQYF.